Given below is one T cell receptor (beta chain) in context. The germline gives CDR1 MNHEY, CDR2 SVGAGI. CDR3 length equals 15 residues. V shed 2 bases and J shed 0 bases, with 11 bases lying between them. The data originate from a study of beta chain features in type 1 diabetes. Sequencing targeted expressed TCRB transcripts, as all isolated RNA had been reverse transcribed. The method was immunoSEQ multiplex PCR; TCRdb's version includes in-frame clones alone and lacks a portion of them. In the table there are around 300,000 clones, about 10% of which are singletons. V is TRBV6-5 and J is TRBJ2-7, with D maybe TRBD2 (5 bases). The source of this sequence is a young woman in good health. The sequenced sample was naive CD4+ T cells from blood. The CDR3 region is CASSYRLAYSYEQYF. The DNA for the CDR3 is TGTGCCAGCAGTTACAGGCTAGCCTACTCCTACGAGCAGTACTTC.